What follows is one TCR beta chain and its context. This receptor's antigen is unknown. No base-level quality is on record; no much larger clone is a single base apart. TCRbeta CDR3 regions were amplified from genomic DNA by means of the immunoSEQ Assay, a bias-controlled multiplex PCR. Per the original workflow: Within the assay, amplification of reference gene primers was used to estimate how many nucleated cells each sample contained. To quantify the absolute abundance of each unique TCRbeta CDR3 rearrangement, sequence reads were collapsed and filtered. For each sample, productive Simpson clonality was calculated by taking the square root of Simpson's diversity index across productive rearrangements. TCRdb's version of the immuneACCESS table is confined to in-frame rearrangements and falls short of the full clone set. An unresolved V gene accounts for under half of the shortfall where checked; the remainder is of unknown origin. The DNA gave D and trimming, while V, J and clone size come from that table. In all, the sample holds roughly 39,000 clones, and 87% of those were seen once. The ten largest clonotypes hold about 9.1% of the sample.

Collaborating institutions collected whole blood in K2EDTA tubes following their own protocols. For TCRbeta analysis, collaborators shipped samples as frozen whole blood, isolated PBMCs, or DNA extracted from either of those sample types. The data stem from a study of blood T cell repertoires in COVID-19 (dated by TCRdb to about 2020). About the full investigation: Samples from collaborators originated in the United States, Italy and Spain and spanned both the acute and convalescent phases of COVID-19. The prospective study material was composed of cDNA or gDNA derived from T cells, B-cell-depleted T cells, or PBMCs. Subjects who had been exposed to COVID-19, were actively infected with it, or had recovered from it provided the deeply sampled blood TCRbeta repertoires that made up the dataset. The repertoires were released in a freely available public database meant as a resource for research on the immune response to SARS-CoV-2. Samples came from the ongoing ImmuneRACE study (first 160 participants) plus 1,254 subjects from 6 global collaborators. Sample metadata almost always included a de-identified subject ID, COVID-19 status, age in years and sex. Where available, HLA class I and class II types were taken from metadata supplied by the sample provider and were not determined by assay-based typing.

Here is what the overall study found, with its caveats: The amount of clinical and demographic metadata varied by source and participant and was provided uncurated.

The receptor was isolated from a woman older than 75 with active COVID-19. Sequencing was performed on peripheral blood.

The nucleotides are TGTGCCAGCAGTCTCACCGACAGTTACACTGAAGCTTTCTTT. This translates into CASSLTDSYTEAFF. Recombination connected TRBV28 to TRBJ1-1; the D segment could be TRBD1, given 5 matching bases. The CDR3 measures 14 amino acids from cysteine to phenylalanine. The CDR3 DNA has 42 bases and is translated from base 1. Trimming removed 5 bases from V and 3 bases from J, leaving 13 bases between the germline ends. Based on the germline V gene, the CDR1 and CDR2 sequences are MDHEN and SYDVKM.